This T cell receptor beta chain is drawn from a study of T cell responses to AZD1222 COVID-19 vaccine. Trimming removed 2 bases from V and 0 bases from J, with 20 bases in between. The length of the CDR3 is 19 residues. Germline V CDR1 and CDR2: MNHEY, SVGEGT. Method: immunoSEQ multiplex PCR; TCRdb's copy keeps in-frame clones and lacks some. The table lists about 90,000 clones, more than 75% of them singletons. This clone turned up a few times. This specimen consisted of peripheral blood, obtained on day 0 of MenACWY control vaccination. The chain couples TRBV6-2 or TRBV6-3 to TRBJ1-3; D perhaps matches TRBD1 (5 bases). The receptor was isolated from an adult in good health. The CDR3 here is CASSYSGGGHNFSGNTIYF. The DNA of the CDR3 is TGTGCCAGCAGTTACAGCGGCGGCGGACACAACTTCTCTGGAAACACCATATATTTT.